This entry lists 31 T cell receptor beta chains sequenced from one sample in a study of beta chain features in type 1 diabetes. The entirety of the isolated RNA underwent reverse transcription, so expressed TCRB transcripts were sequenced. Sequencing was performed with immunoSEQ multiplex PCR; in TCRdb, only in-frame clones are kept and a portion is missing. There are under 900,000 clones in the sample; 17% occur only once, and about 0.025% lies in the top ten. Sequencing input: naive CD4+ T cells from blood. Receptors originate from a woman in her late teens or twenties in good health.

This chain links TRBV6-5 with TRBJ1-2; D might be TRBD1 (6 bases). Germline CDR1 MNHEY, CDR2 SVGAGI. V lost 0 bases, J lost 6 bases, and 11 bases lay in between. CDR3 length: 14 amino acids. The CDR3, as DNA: TGTGCCAGCAGTTACTCGCTTACAGGGCATGGCTACACCTTC. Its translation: CASSYSLTGHGYTF.

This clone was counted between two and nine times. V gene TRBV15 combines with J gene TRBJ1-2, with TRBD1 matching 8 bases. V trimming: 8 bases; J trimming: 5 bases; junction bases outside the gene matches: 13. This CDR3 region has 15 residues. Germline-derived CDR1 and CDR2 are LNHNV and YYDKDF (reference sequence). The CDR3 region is CATSGGPSTLYGYTF. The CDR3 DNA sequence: TGTGCCACCTCAGGGGGCCCGTCGACACTGTATGGCTACACCTTC.

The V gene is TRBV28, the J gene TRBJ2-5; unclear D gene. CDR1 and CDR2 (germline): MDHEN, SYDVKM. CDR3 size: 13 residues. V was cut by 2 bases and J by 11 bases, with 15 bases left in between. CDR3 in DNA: TGTGCCAGCAGTTTAGATGCCCAGAAGGAGCAGTACTTC. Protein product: CASSLDAQKEQYF.

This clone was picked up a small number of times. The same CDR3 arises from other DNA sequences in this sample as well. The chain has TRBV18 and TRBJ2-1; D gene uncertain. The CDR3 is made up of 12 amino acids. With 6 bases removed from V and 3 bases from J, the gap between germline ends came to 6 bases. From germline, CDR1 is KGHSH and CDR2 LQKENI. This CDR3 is CASSPGYNEQFF. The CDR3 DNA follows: TGTGCCAGCTCCCCTGGCTACAATGAGCAGTTCTTC.

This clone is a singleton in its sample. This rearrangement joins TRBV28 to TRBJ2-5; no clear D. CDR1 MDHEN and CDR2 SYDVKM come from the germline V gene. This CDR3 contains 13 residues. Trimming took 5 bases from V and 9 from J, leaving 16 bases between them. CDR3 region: CASSITVLKAQYF. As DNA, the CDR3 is TGTGCCAGCAGTATCACAGTCCTTAAGGCCCAGTACTTC.

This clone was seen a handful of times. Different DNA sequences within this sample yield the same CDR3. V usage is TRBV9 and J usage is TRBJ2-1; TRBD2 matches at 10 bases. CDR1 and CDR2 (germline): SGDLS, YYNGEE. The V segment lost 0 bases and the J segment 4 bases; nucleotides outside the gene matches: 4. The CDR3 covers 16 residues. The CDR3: CASSVVPSGSYNEQFF. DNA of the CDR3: TGTGCCAGCAGCGTAGTCCCTAGCGGGAGTTACAATGAGCAGTTCTTC.

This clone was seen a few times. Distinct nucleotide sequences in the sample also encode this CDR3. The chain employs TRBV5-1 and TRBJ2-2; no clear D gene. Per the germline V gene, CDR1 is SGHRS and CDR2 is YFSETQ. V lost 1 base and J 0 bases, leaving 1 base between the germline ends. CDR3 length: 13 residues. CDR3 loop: CASSLTNTGELFF. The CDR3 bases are TGCGCCAGCAGCTTGACGAACACCGGGGAGCTGTTTTTT. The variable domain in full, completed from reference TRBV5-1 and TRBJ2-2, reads KAGVTQTPRYLIKTRGQQVTLSCSPISGHRSVSWYQQTPGQGLQFLFEYFSETQRNKGNFPGRFSGRQFSNSRSEMNVSTLELGDSALYLCASSLTNTGELFFGEGSRLTVL.

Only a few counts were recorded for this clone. DNA of the CDR3: TGCGCCAGCAGCCAAGATAGGGGACTATGGCCGTTGGGAGATACGCAGTATTTT. Protein product: CASSQDRGLWPLGDTQYF. V and J are TRBV4-3 and TRBJ2-3, with 7 nucleotides matching TRBD2. Germline lookup yields CDR1 LGHNA and CDR2 YSLEER. The CDR3 is made up of 18 amino acids. Germline trimming cut 0 bases from V and 5 bases from J; bases unmatched to any gene: 14.

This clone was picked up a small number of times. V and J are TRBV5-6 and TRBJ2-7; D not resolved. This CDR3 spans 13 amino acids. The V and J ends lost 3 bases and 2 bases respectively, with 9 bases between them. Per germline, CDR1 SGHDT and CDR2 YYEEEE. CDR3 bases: TGTGCCAGCAGCTCCTCAGGAGCCTACGAGCAGTACTTC. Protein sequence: CASSSSGAYEQYF.

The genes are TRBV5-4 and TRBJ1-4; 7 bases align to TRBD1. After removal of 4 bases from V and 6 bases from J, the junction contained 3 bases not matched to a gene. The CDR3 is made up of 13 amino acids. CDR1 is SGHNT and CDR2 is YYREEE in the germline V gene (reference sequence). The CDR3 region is CASSIGQDEKLFF. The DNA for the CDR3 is TGTGCCAGCAGCATAGGACAGGATGAAAAACTGTTTTTT.

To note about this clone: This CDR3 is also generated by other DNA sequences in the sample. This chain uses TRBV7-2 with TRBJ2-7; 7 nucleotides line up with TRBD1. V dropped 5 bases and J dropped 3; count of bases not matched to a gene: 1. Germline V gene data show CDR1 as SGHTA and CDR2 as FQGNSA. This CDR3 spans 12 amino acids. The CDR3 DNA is TGTGCCAGCAGCAGACAGGGCTACGAGCAGTACTTC. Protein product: CASSRQGYEQYF.

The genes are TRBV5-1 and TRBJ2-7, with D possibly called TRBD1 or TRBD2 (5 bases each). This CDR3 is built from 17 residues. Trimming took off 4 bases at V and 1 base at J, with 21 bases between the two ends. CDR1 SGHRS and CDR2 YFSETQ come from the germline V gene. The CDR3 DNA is TGCGCCAGCAGCAAGGAGCCCGGGACCCCACCTTCCTACGAGCAGTACTTC. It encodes CASSKEPGTPPSYEQYF. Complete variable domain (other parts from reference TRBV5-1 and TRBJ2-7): KAGVTQTPRYLIKTRGQQVTLSCSPISGHRSVSWYQQTPGQGLQFLFEYFSETQRNKGNFPGRFSGRQFSNSRSEMNVSTLELGDSALYLCASSKEPGTPPSYEQYFGPGTRLTVT.

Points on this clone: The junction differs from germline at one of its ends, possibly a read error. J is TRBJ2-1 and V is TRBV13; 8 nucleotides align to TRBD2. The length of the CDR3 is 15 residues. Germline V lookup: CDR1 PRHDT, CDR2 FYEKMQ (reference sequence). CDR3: CASRLAGSSYNEQFF. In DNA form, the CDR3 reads TGTGCCAGCAGATTAGCGGGGAGCTCCTACAATGAGCAGTTCTTC.

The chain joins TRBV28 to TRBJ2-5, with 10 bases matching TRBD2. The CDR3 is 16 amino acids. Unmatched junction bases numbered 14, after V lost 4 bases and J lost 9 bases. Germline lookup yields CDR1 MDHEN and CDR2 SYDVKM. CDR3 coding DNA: TGTGCCAGCAGTTCAAGACCCACTAGCGGGACCAGGGCCCAGTACTTC. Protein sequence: CASSSRPTSGTRAQYF.

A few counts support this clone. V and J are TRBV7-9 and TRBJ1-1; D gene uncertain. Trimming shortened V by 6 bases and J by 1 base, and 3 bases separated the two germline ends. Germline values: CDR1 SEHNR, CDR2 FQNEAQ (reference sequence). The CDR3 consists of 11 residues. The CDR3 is CASRKNTEAFF. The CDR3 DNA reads TGTGCCAGCAGGAAGAACACTGAAGCTTTCTTT.

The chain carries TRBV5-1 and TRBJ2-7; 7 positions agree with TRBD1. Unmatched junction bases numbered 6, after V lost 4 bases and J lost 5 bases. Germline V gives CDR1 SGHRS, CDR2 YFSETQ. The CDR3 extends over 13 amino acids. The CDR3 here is CASSPFQGDEQYF. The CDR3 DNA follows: TGCGCCAGCAGCCCCTTCCAGGGGGACGAGCAGTACTTC.

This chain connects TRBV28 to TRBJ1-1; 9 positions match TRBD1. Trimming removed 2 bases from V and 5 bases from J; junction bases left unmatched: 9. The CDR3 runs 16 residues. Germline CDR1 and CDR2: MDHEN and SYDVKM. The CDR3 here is CASSLPGTGRYTEAFF. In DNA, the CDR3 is TGTGCCAGCAGTTTACCCGGGACAGGGAGATATACTGAAGCTTTCTTT.

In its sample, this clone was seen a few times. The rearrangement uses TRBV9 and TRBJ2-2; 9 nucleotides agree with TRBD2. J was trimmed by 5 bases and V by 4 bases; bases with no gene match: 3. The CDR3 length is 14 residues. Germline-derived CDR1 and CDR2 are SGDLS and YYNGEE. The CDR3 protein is CASSPSGITGELFF. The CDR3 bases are TGTGCCAGCAGCCCTAGCGGGATTACCGGGGAGCTGTTTTTT.

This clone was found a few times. The CDR3 DNA is TGCAGCGTGGAGCGGCCTAATAACATTCAGTACTTC. Amino acid sequence: CSVERPNNIQYF. V gene TRBV29-1 combines with J gene TRBJ2-4; a possible D gene is TRBD2 (5 bases). V lost 6 bases and J 7 bases, leaving 13 bases between the germline ends. The CDR3 is made up of 12 amino acids. Germline lookup yields CDR1 SQVTM and CDR2 ANQGSEA.

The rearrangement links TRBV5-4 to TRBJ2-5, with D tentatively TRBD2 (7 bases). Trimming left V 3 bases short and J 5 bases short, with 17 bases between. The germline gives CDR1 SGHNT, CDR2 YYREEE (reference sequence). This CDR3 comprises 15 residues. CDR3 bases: TGTGCCAGCAGCTCTACGGGCAGGGGAGGGGAGACCCAGTACTTC. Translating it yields CASSSTGRGGETQYF.

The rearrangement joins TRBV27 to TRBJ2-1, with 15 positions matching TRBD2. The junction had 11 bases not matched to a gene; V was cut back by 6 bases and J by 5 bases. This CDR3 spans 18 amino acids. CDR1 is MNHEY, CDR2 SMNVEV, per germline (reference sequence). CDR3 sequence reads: CASRLRRTSGRVDNEQFF. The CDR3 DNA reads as TGTGCCAGCAGACTCCGAAGGACTAGCGGGAGGGTTGACAATGAGCAGTTCTTC.

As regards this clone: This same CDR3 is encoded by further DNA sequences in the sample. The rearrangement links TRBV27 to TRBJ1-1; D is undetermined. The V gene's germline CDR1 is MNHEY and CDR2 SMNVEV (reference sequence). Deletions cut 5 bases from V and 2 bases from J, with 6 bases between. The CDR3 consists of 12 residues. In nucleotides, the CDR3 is TGTGCCAGCAGTCACCCCAACACTGAAGCTTTCTTT. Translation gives CASSHPNTEAFF.

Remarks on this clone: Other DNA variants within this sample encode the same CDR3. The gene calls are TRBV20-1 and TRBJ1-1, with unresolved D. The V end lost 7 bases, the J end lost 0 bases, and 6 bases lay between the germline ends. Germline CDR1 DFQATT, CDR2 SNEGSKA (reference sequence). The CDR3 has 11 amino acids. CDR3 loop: CSGSMNTEAFF. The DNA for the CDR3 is TGCAGTGGCAGCATGAACACTGAAGCTTTCTTT.

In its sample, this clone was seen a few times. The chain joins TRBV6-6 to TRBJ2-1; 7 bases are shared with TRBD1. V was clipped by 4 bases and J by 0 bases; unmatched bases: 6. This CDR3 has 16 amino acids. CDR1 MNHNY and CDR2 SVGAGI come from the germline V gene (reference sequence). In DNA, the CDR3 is TGTGCCAGCAGTTCCCGAGACAGGGCCTCCTACAATGAGCAGTTCTTC. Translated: CASSSRDRASYNEQFF.

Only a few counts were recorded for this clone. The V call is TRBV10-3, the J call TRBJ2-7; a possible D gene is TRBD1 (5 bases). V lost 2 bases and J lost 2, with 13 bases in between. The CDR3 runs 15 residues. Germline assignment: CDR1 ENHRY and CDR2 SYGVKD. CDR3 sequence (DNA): TGTGCCATCAGTGAGCCCTTCCCAGGGCCCTACGAGCAGTACTTC. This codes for CAISEPFPGPYEQYF.

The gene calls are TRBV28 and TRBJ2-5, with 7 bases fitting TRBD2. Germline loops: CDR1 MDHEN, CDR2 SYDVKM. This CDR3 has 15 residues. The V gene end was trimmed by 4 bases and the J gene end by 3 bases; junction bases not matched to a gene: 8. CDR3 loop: CASSSPGAGEETQYF. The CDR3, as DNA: TGTGCCAGCAGTTCGCCGGGTGCGGGGGAAGAGACCCAGTACTTC.

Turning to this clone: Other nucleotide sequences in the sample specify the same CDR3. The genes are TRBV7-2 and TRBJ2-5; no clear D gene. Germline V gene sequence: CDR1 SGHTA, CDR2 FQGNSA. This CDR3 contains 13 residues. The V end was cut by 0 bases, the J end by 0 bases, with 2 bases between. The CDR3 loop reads CASSLAYQETQYF. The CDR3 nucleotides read TGTGCCAGCAGCTTAGCGTACCAAGAGACCCAGTACTTC.

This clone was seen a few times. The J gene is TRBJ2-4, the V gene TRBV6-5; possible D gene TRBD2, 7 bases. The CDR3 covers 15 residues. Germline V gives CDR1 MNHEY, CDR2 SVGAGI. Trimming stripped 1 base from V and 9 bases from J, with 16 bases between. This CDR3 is CASSYLLGGQVIQYF. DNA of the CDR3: TGTGCCAGCAGTTACTTGCTGGGGGGGCAGGTCATTCAGTACTTC.

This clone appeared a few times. CDR3 in DNA: TGTGCCAGCAGCTTTCAACACCGGATAAGTGCTGGGGAGCTGTTTTTT. This sequence encodes CASSFQHRISAGELFF. V and J are TRBV7-2 and TRBJ2-2, with D hard to call. V lost 3 bases to trimming and J lost 8 bases, with 19 bases between them. This CDR3 has 16 amino acids. Germline CDR1 SGHTA, CDR2 FQGNSA.

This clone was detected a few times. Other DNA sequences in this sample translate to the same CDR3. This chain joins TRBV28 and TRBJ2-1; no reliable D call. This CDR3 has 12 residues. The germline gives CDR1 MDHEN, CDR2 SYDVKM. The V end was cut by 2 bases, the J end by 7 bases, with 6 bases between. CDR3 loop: CASSLGRNEQFF. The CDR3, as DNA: TGTGCCAGCAGTTTAGGTAGGAATGAGCAGTTCTTC.

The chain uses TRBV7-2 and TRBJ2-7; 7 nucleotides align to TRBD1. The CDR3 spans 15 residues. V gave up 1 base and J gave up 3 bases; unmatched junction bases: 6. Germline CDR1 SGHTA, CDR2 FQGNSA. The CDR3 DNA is TGTGCCAGCAGCTTAGTTGGCGACAGGGACTACGAGCAGTACTTC. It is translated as CASSLVGDRDYEQYF.